A selection of T cell receptor beta chains follows, all from one sample in a study of neurological immune-mediated disorders. TCRdb reanalysed the 5' RACE reads using MiXCR and keeps one entry per CDR3 protein. The repertoire includes fewer than 50,000 distinct CDR3 sequences, roughly 14% of them detected once, and 10% to 12% sits in the top ten. Sequenced: PBMCs. The receptors derive from a man aged 30 to 39 in good health. Both conserved end residues are part of each CDR3. Fields, in order: V gene, D gene, clone size, J gene, CDR3 protein, CDR3 DNA. D genes are given only for firm matches. The size of a clone is reported for some rows only, either as once, few or many, or as a class for expanded clones.

v_gene: TRBV10-3; d_gene: .; abundance: many; j_gene: TRBJ1-1; CDR3aa: CAIGVRGNTEAFF; CDR3nt: TGTGCCATCGGCGTCAGGGGGAACACTGAAGCTTTCTTT
v_gene: TRBV7-9; d_gene: TRBD1; abundance: many; j_gene: TRBJ1-1; CDR3aa: CASSLDRGGTEAFF; CDR3nt: TGTGCCAGCAGCCTCGACAGGGGTGGCACTGAAGCTTTCTTT
v_gene: TRBV18; d_gene: TRBD1; abundance: few; j_gene: TRBJ1-1; CDR3aa: CASNMGQPRTEAFF; CDR3nt: TGTGCCAGCAACATGGGACAGCCAAGGACTGAAGCTTTCTTT
v_gene: TRBV27; d_gene: .; abundance: many; j_gene: TRBJ1-4; CDR3aa: CASSFEGRGLEKLFF; CDR3nt: TGTGCCAGCAGTTTCGAGGGCCGAGGGTTAGAAAAACTGTTTTTT
v_gene: TRBV7-8; d_gene: .; abundance: many; j_gene: TRBJ2-1; CDR3aa: CASNTRGKRSNEQFF; CDR3nt: TGTGCCAGCAACACCAGGGGTAAAAGGTCCAATGAGCAGTTCTTC
v_gene: TRBV12-3/TRBV12-4; d_gene: TRBD1; abundance: many; j_gene: TRBJ1-5; CDR3aa: CASSGGQNGGQPQHF; CDR3nt: TGTGCCAGCAGTGGGGGACAGAATGGAGGACAGCCCCAGCATTTT
v_gene: TRBV6-4; d_gene: .; abundance: many; j_gene: TRBJ2-1; CDR3aa: CASSDTPSGPYNEQFF; CDR3nt: TGTGCCAGCAGTGACACGCCCAGCGGGCCTTACAATGAGCAGTTCTTC
v_gene: TRBV5-1; d_gene: TRBD2; abundance: many; j_gene: TRBJ2-5; CDR3aa: CASSLTSGQETQYF; CDR3nt: TGCGCCAGCAGCTTAACTAGCGGACAAGAGACCCAGTACTTC
v_gene: TRBV15; d_gene: TRBD1; abundance: .; j_gene: TRBJ1-4; CDR3aa: CATSYGTGSEKLFF; CDR3nt: TGTGCCACCAGCTACGGGACAGGGAGTGAAAAACTGTTTTTT
v_gene: TRBV15; d_gene: .; abundance: many; j_gene: TRBJ1-2; CDR3aa: CATSRIQGGYGYTF; CDR3nt: TGTGCCACCAGCCGGATACAGGGAGGGTATGGCTACACCTTC
v_gene: TRBV20-1; d_gene: TRBD1; abundance: few; j_gene: TRBJ1-2; CDR3aa: CSGRGQGTPANYGYTF; CDR3nt: TGCAGTGGAAGGGGACAGGGCACCCCAGCTAACTATGGCTACACCTTC
v_gene: TRBV15; d_gene: .; abundance: many; j_gene: TRBJ2-3; CDR3aa: CATSRGTVQLTDTQYF; CDR3nt: TGTGCCACCAGCAGAGGGACAGTCCAGCTCACAGATACGCAGTATTTT
v_gene: TRBV20-1; d_gene: .; abundance: many; j_gene: TRBJ2-1; CDR3aa: CSASGSGEGSYNEQFF; CDR3nt: TGCAGTGCTAGCGGGAGTGGTGAAGGCTCCTACAATGAGCAGTTCTTC
v_gene: TRBV18; d_gene: .; abundance: few; j_gene: TRBJ2-2; CDR3aa: CASSPRDTGELFF; CDR3nt: TGTGCCAGCTCACCAAGGGACACCGGGGAGCTGTTTTTT
v_gene: TRBV10-3; d_gene: .; abundance: many; j_gene: TRBJ2-7; CDR3aa: CAISGQVEQYF; CDR3nt: TGTGCCATCAGTGGACAGGTAGAGCAGTACTTC
v_gene: TRBV5-1; d_gene: TRBD2; abundance: many; j_gene: TRBJ2-3; CDR3aa: CASSQHGTSGTDTQYF; CDR3nt: TGCGCCAGCAGCCAACACGGGACTAGCGGCACAGATACGCAGTATTTT
v_gene: TRBV28; d_gene: TRBD1; abundance: many; j_gene: TRBJ2-2; CDR3aa: CASSFRDRGLTGELFF; CDR3nt: TGTGCCAGCAGTTTCCGGGACAGGGGTCTGACCGGGGAGCTGTTTTTT
v_gene: TRBV20-1; d_gene: .; abundance: .; j_gene: TRBJ1-6; CDR3aa: CSARFQGSPLHF; CDR3nt: TGCAGTGCTAGATTCCAAGGGTCACCCCTCCACTTT
v_gene: TRBV7-9; d_gene: TRBD1; abundance: many; j_gene: TRBJ2-1; CDR3aa: CAGRSWDRAYNEQFF; CDR3nt: TGTGCCGGGCGAAGTTGGGACAGGGCGTACAATGAGCAGTTCTTC
v_gene: TRBV6-5; d_gene: .; abundance: many; j_gene: TRBJ2-7; CDR3aa: CASREKAEQYF; CDR3nt: TGTGCCAGCAGGGAGAAAGCCGAGCAGTACTTC
v_gene: TRBV5-1; d_gene: TRBD2; abundance: .; j_gene: TRBJ2-5; CDR3aa: CASSRGGEETQYF; CDR3nt: TGCGCCAGCAGCAGGGGAGGGGAAGAGACCCAGTACTTC
v_gene: TRBV20-1; d_gene: TRBD2; abundance: many; j_gene: TRBJ2-7; CDR3aa: CSARFSGRSYEQYF; CDR3nt: TGCAGTGCTAGATTTAGCGGGAGGTCTTACGAGCAGTACTTC
v_gene: TRBV5-1; d_gene: .; abundance: many; j_gene: TRBJ1-2; CDR3aa: CASSLASSYGYTF; CDR3nt: TGCGCCAGCAGCTTGGCATCGAGTTATGGCTACACCTTC
v_gene: TRBV7-3; d_gene: .; abundance: many; j_gene: TRBJ1-5; CDR3aa: CASSPQGSNQPQHF; CDR3nt: TGTGCCAGCAGCCCCCAAGGTAGCAATCAGCCCCAGCATTTT
v_gene: TRBV7-9; d_gene: .; abundance: many; j_gene: TRBJ2-7; CDR3aa: CASSQDAGPWEQYF; CDR3nt: TGTGCCAGCAGCCAGGATGCCGGGCCTTGGGAGCAGTACTTC
v_gene: TRBV7-6; d_gene: .; abundance: few; j_gene: TRBJ2-1; CDR3aa: CASSLDPPRNEQFF; CDR3nt: TGTGCCAGCAGCTTAGACCCCCCCCGGAATGAGCAGTTCTTC
v_gene: TRBV5-1; d_gene: .; abundance: many; j_gene: TRBJ1-5; CDR3aa: CASSLTGNGNQPQHF; CDR3nt: TGCGCCAGCAGCTTGACAGGGAATGGCAATCAGCCCCAGCATTTT
v_gene: TRBV12-3/TRBV12-4; d_gene: TRBD2; abundance: many; j_gene: TRBJ2-1; CDR3aa: CASSPSGLAVDNEQFF; CDR3nt: TGTGCCAGCAGTCCATCGGGACTAGCGGTCGACAATGAGCAGTTCTTC
v_gene: TRBV5-1; d_gene: TRBD1; abundance: .; j_gene: TRBJ2-1; CDR3aa: CASSVGQGPSEQFF; CDR3nt: TGCGCCAGCAGCGTGGGACAGGGTCCTAGTGAGCAGTTCTTC
v_gene: TRBV6-2/TRBV6-3; d_gene: TRBD1; abundance: many; j_gene: TRBJ1-5; CDR3aa: CASRPGTGGNQPQHF; CDR3nt: TGTGCCAGCAGGCCGGGGACAGGGGGCAATCAGCCCCAGCATTTT
v_gene: TRBV2; d_gene: TRBD1; abundance: many; j_gene: TRBJ2-3; CDR3aa: CASSDGTGGLLDTQYF; CDR3nt: TGTGCCAGCAGTGACGGGACAGGGGGCCTTTTAGATACGCAGTATTTT
v_gene: TRBV18; d_gene: TRBD1; abundance: few; j_gene: TRBJ2-5; CDR3aa: CASSLGTGRETQYF; CDR3nt: TGTGCCAGCTCACTTGGGACAGGGAGAGAGACCCAGTACTTC
v_gene: TRBV12-3/TRBV12-4; d_gene: TRBD1; abundance: many; j_gene: TRBJ2-7; CDR3aa: CASRRTGGREQYF; CDR3nt: TGTGCCAGCAGACGAACAGGGGGCAGGGAGCAGTACTTC
v_gene: TRBV19; d_gene: TRBD2; abundance: few; j_gene: TRBJ2-7; CDR3aa: CASSPIQTSLGDEQYF; CDR3nt: TGTGCCAGTAGTCCAATCCAGACTAGCCTAGGGGACGAGCAGTACTTC
v_gene: TRBV7-6; d_gene: .; abundance: many; j_gene: TRBJ2-6; CDR3aa: CASSLEGRANVLTF; CDR3nt: TGTGCCAGCAGCTTAGAAGGCAGGGCCAACGTCCTGACTTTC